A selection of T cell receptor beta chains follows, all from one sample in a study of CD4 T cells in relation to SARS-CoV-2 and coronaviruses. These receptors have no known antigen. Only in-frame clones appear in the TCRdb table, and some are missing; sequencing was by immunoSEQ multiplex PCR. The sample lists 25,000 to 35,000 clones; around 80% were seen once. The specimen sequenced was memory CD4+ T cells from PBMCs, cultured in vitro. The receptors come from an adult with COVID-19. Each CDR3 is given with its conserved first and last residue. Each record gives: D gene, J gene, V gene, clone size, CDR3 protein, CDR3 DNA. A D gene is named only where the DNA matches it firmly. The size entry is marked missing in some rows and otherwise reads once, few, many or a size class.

D gene: TRBD2; J gene: TRBJ2-3; V gene: TRBV6-4; clone size: .; CDR3 protein: CAGPGTSDYTDTQYF; CDR3 DNA: TGTGCCGGACCCGGGACTAGCGATTACACAGATACGCAGTATTTT
D gene: TRBD1; J gene: TRBJ2-7; V gene: TRBV27; clone size: .; CDR3 protein: CASSSWDRDEQYF; CDR3 DNA: TGTGCCAGCAGTTCCTGGGACAGGGATGAGCAGTACTTC
D gene: .; J gene: TRBJ2-1; V gene: TRBV12-2; clone size: .; CDR3 protein: CASRLATNREYNEQFF; CDR3 DNA: TGTGCAAGTCGCTTAGCCACGAACCGGGAATACAATGAGCAGTTCTTC
D gene: .; J gene: TRBJ2-7; V gene: TRBV6-2/TRBV6-3; clone size: .; CDR3 protein: CASSYLANEQYF; CDR3 DNA: TGTGCCAGCAGTTACCTGGCGAACGAGCAGTACTTC
D gene: TRBD1; J gene: TRBJ2-2; V gene: TRBV6-6; clone size: .; CDR3 protein: CASGLGTGEGTGELFF; CDR3 DNA: TGTGCCAGCGGGTTGGGGACAGGGGAGGGCACCGGGGAGCTGTTTTTT
D gene: TRBD1; J gene: TRBJ1-3; V gene: TRBV4-2; clone size: .; CDR3 protein: CASSQGDRGISGNTIYF; CDR3 DNA: TGTGCCAGCAGCCAAGGGGACAGGGGAATCTCTGGAAACACCATATATTTT
D gene: TRBD2; J gene: TRBJ2-2; V gene: TRBV2; clone size: .; CDR3 protein: CASGLAANRGELFF; CDR3 DNA: TGTGCCAGCGGGCTAGCGGCGAACAGGGGGGAGCTGTTTTTT
D gene: .; J gene: TRBJ1-5; V gene: TRBV28; clone size: .; CDR3 protein: CASVRGVQGNQPQHF; CDR3 DNA: TGTGCCAGCGTCCGGGGGGTTCAGGGTAATCAGCCCCAGCATTTT
D gene: .; J gene: TRBJ1-6; V gene: TRBV4-1; clone size: .; CDR3 protein: CASSQAPLISPLHF; CDR3 DNA: TGCGCCAGCAGCCAAGCCCCCCTGATCTCACCCCTCCACTTT
D gene: TRBD1; J gene: TRBJ2-1; V gene: TRBV5-1; clone size: .; CDR3 protein: CASSSWARGTGGLVNEQFF; CDR3 DNA: TGCGCCAGCAGCTCCTGGGCACGGGGGACAGGGGGCTTAGTGAATGAGCAGTTCTTC
D gene: .; J gene: TRBJ2-2; V gene: TRBV7-2; clone size: .; CDR3 protein: CASSLLTGELFF; CDR3 DNA: TGTGCCAGCAGCTTGCTCACCGGGGAGCTGTTTTTT
D gene: .; J gene: TRBJ1-2; V gene: TRBV4-2; clone size: few; CDR3 protein: CASSQDMANYGYTF; CDR3 DNA: TGTGCCAGCAGCCAAGATATGGCAAACTATGGCTACACCTTC
D gene: .; J gene: TRBJ2-7; V gene: TRBV28; clone size: .; CDR3 protein: CASSRSGTRAYEQYF; CDR3 DNA: TGTGCCAGCAGCAGATCCGGGACTCGTGCCTACGAGCAGTACTTC
D gene: .; J gene: TRBJ2-2; V gene: TRBV6-5; clone size: few; CDR3 protein: CASPGENTGELFF; CDR3 DNA: TGTGCCAGTCCCGGGGAGAACACCGGGGAGCTGTTTTTT
D gene: .; J gene: TRBJ2-7; V gene: TRBV27; clone size: few; CDR3 protein: CASSFSGRTYEQYF; CDR3 DNA: TGTGCCAGCAGTTTTAGCGGAAGGACCTACGAGCAGTACTTC
D gene: TRBD2; J gene: TRBJ2-1; V gene: TRBV2; clone size: .; CDR3 protein: CASSPAGVIYNEQFF; CDR3 DNA: TGTGCCAGCAGTCCAGCGGGAGTAATCTACAATGAGCAGTTCTTC
D gene: .; J gene: TRBJ2-7; V gene: TRBV6-1; clone size: .; CDR3 protein: CASSALLFWAGPYEQYF; CDR3 DNA: TGTGCCAGCAGTGCCCTTTTGTTTTGGGCGGGACCCTACGAGCAGTACTTC
D gene: .; J gene: TRBJ2-1; V gene: TRBV12-3/TRBV12-4; clone size: .; CDR3 protein: CASTRAYRNEQFF; CDR3 DNA: TGTGCCAGCACCCGGGCCTACCGGAATGAGCAGTTCTTC
D gene: TRBD1; J gene: TRBJ2-7; V gene: TRBV18; clone size: .; CDR3 protein: CASSRRQGDSYEQYF; CDR3 DNA: TGTGCCAGCTCAAGACGACAGGGGGACTCCTACGAGCAGTACTTC
D gene: TRBD1; J gene: TRBJ2-1; V gene: TRBV15; clone size: .; CDR3 protein: CATSRSRDSFDEQFF; CDR3 DNA: TGTGCCACCAGCAGGTCCCGGGACAGTTTCGATGAGCAGTTCTTC
D gene: TRBD1; J gene: TRBJ1-2; V gene: TRBV2; clone size: .; CDR3 protein: CASNPTGGSANYGYTF; CDR3 DNA: TGTGCCAGCAACCCGACAGGGGGCTCTGCTAACTATGGCTACACCTTC
D gene: .; J gene: TRBJ2-1; V gene: TRBV28; clone size: .; CDR3 protein: CASSLRLKEQFF; CDR3 DNA: TGTGCCAGCAGTTTACGTCTCAAAGAGCAGTTCTTC
D gene: TRBD1; J gene: TRBJ1-1; V gene: TRBV7-9; clone size: .; CDR3 protein: CASSQSPGTGNTEAFF; CDR3 DNA: TGTGCCAGCAGCCAGTCCCCCGGGACAGGAAACACTGAAGCTTTCTTT
D gene: .; J gene: TRBJ2-7; V gene: TRBV4-1; clone size: .; CDR3 protein: CASSQGVGYEQYF; CDR3 DNA: TGCGCCAGCAGCCAAGGAGTGGGCTACGAGCAGTACTTC
D gene: TRBD2; J gene: TRBJ2-7; V gene: TRBV6-5; clone size: .; CDR3 protein: CASRGLAGTYEQYF; CDR3 DNA: TGTGCCAGCAGAGGACTAGCGGGCACCTACGAGCAGTACTTC
D gene: .; J gene: TRBJ2-1; V gene: TRBV7-7; clone size: .; CDR3 protein: CASSLYGFDEQFF; CDR3 DNA: TGTGCCAGCAGCTTATACGGGTTCGATGAGCAGTTCTTC
D gene: .; J gene: TRBJ2-3; V gene: TRBV24-1; clone size: .; CDR3 protein: CATSDLQTDTQYF; CDR3 DNA: TGTGCCACCAGTGATTTGCAGACGGATACGCAGTATTTT
D gene: .; J gene: TRBJ2-7; V gene: TRBV27; clone size: .; CDR3 protein: CDYPQEGYEQYF; CDR3 DNA: TGCGACTACCCCCAGGAAGGCTACGAGCAGTACTTC
D gene: .; J gene: TRBJ2-7; V gene: TRBV3-1/TRBV3-2; clone size: .; CDR3 protein: CASTGQSYEQYF; CDR3 DNA: TGTGCCAGTACCGGACAGTCATACGAGCAGTACTTC
D gene: .; J gene: TRBJ1-6; V gene: TRBV6-5; clone size: .; CDR3 protein: CASNRDQVGPLHF; CDR3 DNA: TGTGCCAGCAATAGGGATCAGGTGGGACCCCTCCACTTT
D gene: .; J gene: TRBJ2-2; V gene: TRBV6-1; clone size: few; CDR3 protein: CASSERGGGFLNTGELFF; CDR3 DNA: TGTGCCAGCAGTGAAAGAGGGGGTGGATTTCTCAACACCGGGGAGCTGTTTTTT
D gene: TRBD2; J gene: TRBJ2-3; V gene: TRBV13; clone size: once; CDR3 protein: CASSLVGLAGDGELTDTQYF; CDR3 DNA: TGTGCCAGCAGCTTAGTGGGACTAGCGGGAGATGGGGAGCTCACAGATACGCAGTATTTT
D gene: .; J gene: TRBJ2-7; V gene: TRBV7-9; clone size: .; CDR3 protein: CASSTSYEQYF; CDR3 DNA: TGTGCCAGCAGCACCAGCTACGAGCAGTACTTC
D gene: TRBD2; J gene: TRBJ2-3; V gene: TRBV24-1; clone size: .; CDR3 protein: CATSVGTSGIRDTQYF; CDR3 DNA: TGTGCCACCAGTGTAGGGACTAGTGGGATTCGGGATACGCAGTATTTT
D gene: .; J gene: TRBJ1-2; V gene: TRBV18; clone size: .; CDR3 protein: CASSPPTSGGYTF; CDR3 DNA: TGTGCCAGCTCACCACCGACTAGTGGAGGCTACACCTTC
D gene: TRBD1; J gene: TRBJ1-2; V gene: TRBV11-2; clone size: .; CDR3 protein: CASSLSTGGSNYGYTF; CDR3 DNA: TGTGCCAGCAGCTTATCAACAGGGGGCTCTAACTATGGCTACACCTTC
D gene: TRBD1; J gene: TRBJ1-5; V gene: TRBV15; clone size: .; CDR3 protein: CATSRFRRQGEDQPQHF; CDR3 DNA: TGTGCCACCAGCAGGTTTAGACGACAGGGAGAAGATCAGCCCCAGCATTTT
D gene: .; J gene: TRBJ1-6; V gene: TRBV3-1/TRBV3-2; clone size: .; CDR3 protein: CASSQLPADSPLHF; CDR3 DNA: TGTGCCAGCAGCCAATTACCTGCCGATTCACCCCTCCACTTT
D gene: .; J gene: TRBJ2-7; V gene: TRBV28; clone size: medium-sized; CDR3 protein: CASKRDLPYEQYF; CDR3 DNA: TGTGCCAGCAAAAGGGACTTGCCCTACGAGCAGTACTTC
D gene: TRBD1; J gene: TRBJ2-2; V gene: TRBV11-2; clone size: .; CDR3 protein: CASSLVKIQGTGELFF; CDR3 DNA: TGTGCCAGCAGCTTAGTTAAGATACAGGGGACCGGGGAGCTGTTTTTT